This TCR beta chain was documented in a study of Ad26.COV2.S vaccination and SARS-CoV-2 variants. Broader study findings: With respect to non-spike TCR breadth, vaccine and placebo recipients were similar.

V trimming: 4 bases; J trimming: 0 bases; junction bases outside the gene matches: 8. CDR1 is SGHTA and CDR2 is FQGNSA in the germline V gene. There are 16 residues in the CDR3. This clone has just one count. Its target is unknown. Treatment specified: approximately 18 received Ad26.COV2.S at low or high dose, single or two shots; 5 received placebo; per-sample allocation not given. All samples were drawn on day 63, counting from the first vaccine or placebo injection. Some clones are missing from TCRdb's copy, which holds only in-frame ones; the method was immunoSEQ multiplex PCR. This sample carries roughly 320,000 clones, about nine tenths of them seen once, and the ten largest clones take roughly 3.1%.

The clonotype was recovered from a person between 18 and 65 years old who received the Ad26.COV2.S COVID-19 vaccine or a placebo. V usage is TRBV7-2 and J usage is TRBJ2-7, with TRBD1 identical over 8 bases. The specimen comprised peripheral blood, sampled in a trial of Ad26.COV2.S vaccine versus placebo. The CDR3 sequence: CASSSPGTGSSYEQYF. For the CDR3, the DNA is TGTGCCAGCAGCTCGCCCGGGACAGGCAGCTCCTACGAGCAGTACTTC.